These 9 T cell receptor beta chains originate from one sample sequenced in a study of regulatory T cells in long-lasting Graves disease. Time point of the sample: persistent/refractory GD, antithyroid drugs over 5 years with positive TRAb. The TCR library was made from RNA extracted from PBMCs. For TCR beta, libraries came from iRepertoire HTBI primers and Arm-PCR of CDR3 regions. MiXCR, run by TCRdb on the multiplex PCR reads, gives a single entry per CDR3 protein. The table lists around 450,000 distinct CDR3 sequences, about 22% of them singletons, with over 6% in the top ten. The input for sequencing was peripheral blood mononuclear cells (PBMCs), taken when the disease was refractory, from a patient treated with antithyroid drugs. These receptors were obtained from a female donor with Graves disease.

This clonotype was recorded at least ten times. The genes are TRBV7-2 and TRBJ1-1; TRBD1 is a possible D gene (6 bases). Deletions cut 3 bases from V and 5 bases from J, with 13 bases between. This CDR3 has 14 amino acids. CDR1 is SGHTA, CDR2 FQGNSA, per germline. The chain's CDR3 is CASSLARGWTEAFF. CDR3 nucleotide sequence: TGTGCCAGCAGCTTGGCTAGGGGGTGGACTGAAGCTTTCTTT.

V and J are TRBV13 and TRBJ2-2, with 7 bases matching TRBD2. Germline lookup yields CDR1 PRHDT and CDR2 FYEKMQ (reference sequence). The CDR3 is 15 residues long. The junction had 9 bases not matched to a gene; V was cut back by 5 bases and J by 6 bases. CDR3 sequence: CASSRGTTLAGELFF. The CDR3 bases are TGTGCCAGCAGCAGAGGGACTACCCTCGCCGGGGAGCTGTTTTTT.

J is TRBJ2-2 and V is TRBV12-3 or TRBV12-4; TRBD1 agrees at 9 bases. The V and J ends lost 10 bases and 4 bases, in that order; junction bases with no gene match: 16. The CDR3 runs to 17 residues. Here the CDR3 reads CAIRSHLGQGLTGELFF. In nucleotides, the CDR3 is TGTGCCATCAGATCCCACCTGGGACAGGGTCTCACCGGGGAGCTGTTTTTT.

The chain couples TRBV12-3 or TRBV12-4 to TRBJ2-7; 8 bases fit TRBD2. The J segment lost 2 bases and the V segment lost 3 bases, leaving 6 bases of the junction unmatched. CDR3 length: 15 residues. DNA for the CDR3: TGTGCCAGCAGTTTCGAGCGGGGGAAAACCTACGAGCAGTACTTC. Its protein product is CASSFERGKTYEQYF.

This clonotype was observed many times. The chain carries TRBV2 and TRBJ1-1; D is uncertain. The CDR3 sequence is 13 residues long. V was clipped by 4 bases and J by 0 bases, with 6 bases between them. The V gene's germline CDR1 is SNHLY and CDR2 FYNNEI. CDR3 in DNA: TGTGCCAGCAGTGGCCTCATGAACACTGAAGCTTTCTTT. It specifies CASSGLMNTEAFF.

This clonotype has ten or more counts. The rearrangement links TRBV7-6 to TRBJ2-7; a weak D match, TRBD2 (5 bases). Trimming shortened V by 0 bases and J by 0 bases, and 9 bases separated the two germline ends. CDR3 length: 15 amino acids. The germline V gene has CDR1 SGHVS and CDR2 FNYEAQ. The CDR3 coding sequence is TGTGCCAGCAGCTTAGCGGACTCGAGCTCCTACGAGCAGTACTTC. Translated: CASSLADSSSYEQYF.

This clonotype was observed a handful of times. The chain combines TRBV5-5 with TRBJ2-7; 9 nucleotides match TRBD1. J gave up 3 bases and V 4 bases, and 5 bases lay outside the gene matches. The V gene's germline CDR1 is SGHKS and CDR2 YYEKEE (reference sequence). The CDR3 spans 14 residues. The CDR3 loop is CASSNRDRVYEQYF. The CDR3, as DNA: TGTGCCAGCAGCAACCGGGACAGGGTCTACGAGCAGTACTTC.

The chain combines TRBV11-2 with TRBJ1-2, with a possible D match to TRBD1 (5 bases). CDR1 is SGHAT, CDR2 FQNNGV, per germline. V was trimmed by 3 bases and J by 6 bases, leaving 11 bases between them. This CDR3 is 13 amino acids long. The CDR3 is CASSFRDGHGYTF. CDR3 coding DNA: TGTGCCAGCAGCTTTCGGGACGGTCATGGCTACACCTTC.

The chain is built from TRBV9 and TRBJ1-4, with a tentative D call TRBD1 (5 bases). Looked up from germline, CDR1 is SGDLS and CDR2 is YYNGEE. The CDR3 is 15 residues long. Between the trimmed V and J ends, which lost 0 bases and 6 bases, there was a span of 12 bases. The CDR3 coding sequence is TGTGCCAGCAGCGTAGGATCTGGGGGATATGAAAAACTGTTTTTT. Encoded protein: CASSVGSGGYEKLFF.